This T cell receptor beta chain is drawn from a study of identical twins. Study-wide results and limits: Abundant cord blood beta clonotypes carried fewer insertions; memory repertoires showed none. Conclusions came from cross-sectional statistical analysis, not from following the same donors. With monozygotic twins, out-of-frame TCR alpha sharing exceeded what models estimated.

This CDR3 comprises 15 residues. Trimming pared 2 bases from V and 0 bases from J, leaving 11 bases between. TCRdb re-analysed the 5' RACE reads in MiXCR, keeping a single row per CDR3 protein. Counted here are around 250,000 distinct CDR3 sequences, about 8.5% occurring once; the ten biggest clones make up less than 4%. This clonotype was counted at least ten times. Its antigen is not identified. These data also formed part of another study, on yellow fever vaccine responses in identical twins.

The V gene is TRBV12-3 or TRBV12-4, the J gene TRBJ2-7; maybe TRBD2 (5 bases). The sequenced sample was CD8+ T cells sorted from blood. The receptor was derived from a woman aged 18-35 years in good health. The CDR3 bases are TGTGCCAGCAGTTTAACGGGGAGTAGCTCCTACGAGCAGTACTTC. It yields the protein CASSLTGSSSYEQYF.